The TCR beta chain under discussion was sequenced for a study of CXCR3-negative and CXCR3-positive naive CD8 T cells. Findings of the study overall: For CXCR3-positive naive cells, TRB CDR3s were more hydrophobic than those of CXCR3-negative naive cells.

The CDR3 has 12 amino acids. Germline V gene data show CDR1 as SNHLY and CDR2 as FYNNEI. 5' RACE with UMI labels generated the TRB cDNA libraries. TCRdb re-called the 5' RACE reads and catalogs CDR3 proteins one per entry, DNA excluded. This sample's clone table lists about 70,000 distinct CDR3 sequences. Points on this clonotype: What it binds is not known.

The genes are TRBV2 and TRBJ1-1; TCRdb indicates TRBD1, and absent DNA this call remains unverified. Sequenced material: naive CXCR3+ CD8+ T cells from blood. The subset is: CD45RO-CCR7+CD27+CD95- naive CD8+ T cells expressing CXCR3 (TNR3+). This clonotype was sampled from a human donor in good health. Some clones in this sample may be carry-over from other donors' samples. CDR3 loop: CASPETRQGAFF.